The subject of this entry is one T cell receptor beta chain. Its antigen remains unknown. This specimen belongs to a study of cytomegalovirus exposure and HLA in healthy donors. Across the whole study: Across about 400 genotyped donors, 65% to 90% landed in the Caucasian-associated ancestry cluster.

Germline V CDR1 and CDR2: GTSNPN, SVGIG (reference sequence). V dropped 3 bases and J dropped 7 bases, with 9 bases sitting between them. This CDR3 comprises 11 residues. The PCR was carried out with 60 Vbeta primers and 13 Jbeta primers. Data came from immunoSEQ multiplex PCR; TCRdb stores just in-frame clones and leaves some out. Of 150,000 or so clones listed, 79% are singletons. General study findings and limits: Apart from CMV serostatus, no immune exposure information was available.

This sequence originates from a woman in her 40s in good health and CMV-seropositive. Source material: PBMCs. The rearrangement uses TRBV30 and TRBJ1-1; D is ambiguous. The CDR3 nucleotides are TGTGCCTGGAGGGGCGGGCGTGAAGCTTTCTTT. Protein product: CAWRGGREAFF.